This T cell receptor (beta chain) was observed in a study of graft-versus-host responses after intestinal transplantation. Study summary: Grafts were multivisceral, liver-intestinal, or isolated intestinal. Uniformly, recipients were administered anti-thymocyte globulin induction with subsequent tacrolimus and steroids for around three years.

After removal of 1 base from V and 4 bases from J, the junction contained 6 bases not matched to a gene. The CDR3 is made up of 16 amino acids. Germline-derived CDR1 and CDR2 are LNHDA and SQIVND (reference sequence). As concerns this clone: Its matching antigen is unknown.

Using immunoSEQ multiplex PCR, the repertoire was profiled, and TCRdb retains in-frame clones only, with some absent. The sample carries fewer than 120,000 clones, about 93% recorded once. Whole-study results and caveats: GvH clonotypes were identified within recipient marrow, with a subset emerging first in ileum or blood. Within allografts, high graft-versus-host to host-versus-graft clonal ratios were seen among patients with graft-donor T cell macrochimerism.

The chain couples TRBV19 to TRBJ2-1; 8 bases line up with TRBD2. This receptor was obtained from a human donor who received an intestinal transplant. The sample in question was unstimulated CD8+ T cells sorted from spleen or lymph node cells, obtained before intestinal transplant. The CDR3: CASSIGGLVGYNEQFF. The CDR3 nucleotides read TGTGCCAGTAGTATAGGGGGACTAGTAGGGTACAATGAGCAGTTCTTC.